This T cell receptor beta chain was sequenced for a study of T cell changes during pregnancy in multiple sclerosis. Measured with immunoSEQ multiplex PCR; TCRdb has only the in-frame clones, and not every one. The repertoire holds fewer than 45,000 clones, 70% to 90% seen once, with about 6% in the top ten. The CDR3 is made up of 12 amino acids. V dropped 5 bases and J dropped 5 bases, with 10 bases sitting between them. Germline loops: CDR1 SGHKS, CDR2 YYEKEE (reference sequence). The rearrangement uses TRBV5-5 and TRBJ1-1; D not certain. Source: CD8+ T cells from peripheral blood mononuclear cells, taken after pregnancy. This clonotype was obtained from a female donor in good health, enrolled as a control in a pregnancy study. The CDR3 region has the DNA TGTGCCAGCAGTACGCGGGGAACTGAAGCTTTCTTT. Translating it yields CASSTRGTEAFF. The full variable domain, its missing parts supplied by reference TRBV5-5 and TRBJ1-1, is DAGVTQSPTHLIKTRGQQVTLRCSPISGHKSVSWYQQVLGQGPQFIFQYYEKEERGRGNFPDRFSARQFPNYSSELNVNALLLGDSALYLCASSTRGTEAFFGQGTRLTVV.